The rows below give T cell receptor beta chains drawn from one sample of a study of blood T cell repertoires in COVID-19. Measured with immunoSEQ multiplex PCR; TCRdb has only the in-frame clones, and not every one. This table holds about 80,000 clones, roughly four fifths found once. Sequenced sample: peripheral blood. These receptors were obtained from a man aged 60-69 years with acute or convalescent COVID-19. Each CDR3 is given without its conserved first and last residue. Not all rows give a size; the values are once, few, many and, for expanded clones, a class.

CDR3: ASSSPGDSPLH; size: NA; J: TRBJ1-6; V: TRBV6-5
CDR3: ASSEDGTGWSTGELF; size: once; J: TRBJ2-2; V: TRBV2
CDR3: ASTGRGLSYEQY; size: NA; J: TRBJ2-7; V: TRBV6-6
CDR3: ATSDLDSVEQF; size: NA; J: TRBJ2-1; V: TRBV24-1
CDR3: ASSENGQGIRGYT; size: once; J: TRBJ1-2; V: TRBV6-1
CDR3: ASSLRTANYGYT; size: once; J: TRBJ1-2; V: TRBV7-2
CDR3: ASSRGLAGGGADTQY; size: NA; J: TRBJ2-3; V: TRBV11-2
CDR3: ASSPGAGEGAF; size: NA; J: TRBJ1-1; V: TRBV18
CDR3: ASSGGQGNTIY; size: once; J: TRBJ1-3; V: TRBV7-8
CDR3: ATSRPSGGGGNQPQH; size: few; J: TRBJ1-5; V: TRBV15
CDR3: ASSTGSGSAVEQY; size: NA; J: TRBJ2-7; V: TRBV6-6
CDR3: ASSSTPPNTEAF; size: NA; J: TRBJ1-1; V: TRBV6-6
CDR3: AWKRQAGEQF; size: NA; J: TRBJ2-1; V: TRBV30
CDR3: ASSPQGDYGYT; size: NA; J: TRBJ1-2; V: TRBV5-1
CDR3: ASSRDTEAF; size: NA; J: TRBJ1-1; V: TRBV2
CDR3: ASSPTGGGNQPQH; size: NA; J: TRBJ1-5; V: TRBV18
CDR3: ASSVSSAGGAEKLF; size: NA; J: TRBJ1-4; V: TRBV9
CDR3: ASSQIPSSGGNEQF; size: NA; J: TRBJ2-1; V: TRBV28
CDR3: ATSGIEGGETQY; size: NA; J: TRBJ2-5; V: TRBV15